Listed below are T cell receptor beta chains from one sample, sequenced in a study of blood T cells in healthy people across ages. MiXCR, applied by TCRdb to the 5' RACE reads, yields one record per CDR3 protein. Of hundreds of thousands of distinct CDR3 sequences in the sample, 58% were seen once. Sequencing was carried out using blood. The source is a man in his 60s in good health. Both conserved end residues are part of each CDR3. The D gene is left open where the match is weak. Clone size is shown for a subset of rows, as once, few, many or a class of expanded clone.

TRBV12-3/TRBV12-4,few,TRBJ1-5,NA,CASSPTLQPQHF,TGTGCCAGCAGCCCCACGCTTCAGCCCCAGCATTTT
TRBV7-2,NA,TRBJ2-1,NA,CASSLEALSYNEQFF,TGTGCCAGCAGCTTAGAAGCGCTCTCCTACAATGAGCAGTTCTTC
TRBV12-3/TRBV12-4,NA,TRBJ2-3,TRBD2,CANSGGRGDTQYF,TGTGCCAATAGCGGGGGAAGAGGGGATACGCAGTATTTT
TRBV20-1,NA,TRBJ2-7,TRBD2,CSAQRGSGSSYEQYF,TGCAGTGCTCAACGGGGTAGCGGGAGTTCCTACGAGCAGTACTTC
TRBV29-1,NA,TRBJ2-3,NA,CSVVGVEATDTQYF,TGCAGCGTTGTTGGGGTTGAGGCCACAGATACGCAGTATTTT
TRBV5-1,few,TRBJ2-1,TRBD1,CASSLGLSQGANEQFF,TGCGCCAGCAGCTTGGGTTTGAGTCAGGGGGCCAATGAGCAGTTCTTC
TRBV12-3/TRBV12-4,NA,TRBJ2-3,TRBD2,CASSLSGDPHTDTQYF,TGTGCCAGCAGTTTAAGCGGGGACCCCCACACAGATACGCAGTATTTT
TRBV5-1,NA,TRBJ2-3,TRBD2,CASSLPTSGGNADTQYF,TGCGCCAGCAGCTTGCCGACTAGCGGGGGGAACGCAGATACGCAGTATTTT
TRBV10-3,NA,TRBJ2-7,NA,CAINQGRNEQYF,TGTGCCATCAACCAGGGTAGGAACGAGCAGTACTTC
TRBV28,NA,TRBJ1-2,NA,CASSTPGRAYGYTF,TGTGCCAGCAGTACCCCGGGACGCGCCTATGGCTACACCTTC
TRBV27,NA,TRBJ2-7,TRBD1,CASSFLLGAGGSYNEQYF,TGTGCCAGCAGTTTCCTCCTTGGGGCAGGGGGCTCCTACAATGAGCAGTACTTC
TRBV19,NA,TRBJ2-4,TRBD1,CATIDRGDKNIQYF,TGTGCCACAATCGACAGGGGGGACAAAAACATTCAGTACTTC
TRBV29-1,few,TRBJ2-1,NA,CSVARGTGYNEQFF,TGCAGCGTAGCCCGAGGGACCGGCTACAATGAGCAGTTCTTC
TRBV4-2,NA,TRBJ2-7,NA,CASSQGAGDYEQYF,TGTGCCAGCAGCCAAGGGGCAGGGGACTACGAGCAGTACTTC
TRBV5-1,NA,TRBJ2-1,TRBD1,CASVETGGSYNEQFF,TGCGCCAGCGTGGAAACAGGGGGTTCATACAATGAGCAGTTCTTC
TRBV9,NA,TRBJ2-3,NA,CASSVPAGGDTQYF,TGTGCCAGCAGCGTTCCTGCTGGAGGAGATACGCAGTATTTT
TRBV4-2,NA,TRBJ2-1,TRBD2,CASSHWTSGGADDEQFF,TGTGCCAGCAGCCACTGGACTAGCGGGGGGGCAGATGATGAGCAGTTCTTC
TRBV12-3/TRBV12-4,few,TRBJ2-6,NA,CASSQSFGRAGANVLTF,TGTGCCAGCAGTCAATCGTTTGGCAGGGCTGGGGCCAACGTCCTGACTTTC
TRBV28,few,TRBJ2-4,NA,CASTTNAGPHLAKNIQYF,TGTGCCAGCACAACGAACGCGGGGCCCCATCTAGCCAAAAACATTCAGTACTTC
TRBV20-1,NA,TRBJ2-3,NA,CSARDITPLGGTQYF,TGCAGTGCTAGAGATATAACCCCGCTGGGGGGTACGCAGTATTTT
TRBV3-1,few,TRBJ2-7,TRBD1,CASSRTGVRYEQYF,TGTGCCAGCAGCCGGACAGGGGTGCGCTACGAGCAGTACTTC
TRBV2,NA,TRBJ2-3,TRBD2,CASMPGLGSGDTQYF,TGTGCCAGCATGCCGGGACTAGGATCGGGAGATACGCAGTATTTT
TRBV20-1,NA,TRBJ1-4,TRBD1,CSASQGAIEKLFF,TGCAGTGCTAGCCAGGGGGCGATTGAAAAACTGTTTTTT
TRBV21-1,NA,TRBJ2-5,NA,CASSKDGRRGTGEETQYF,TGTGCCAGCAGCAAAGACGGGAGGAGGGGGACGGGAGAGGAGACCCAGTACTTC
TRBV14,few,TRBJ2-4,NA,CASSQGDVIQYF,TGTGCCAGCAGCCAGGGGGATGTCATTCAGTACTTC
TRBV5-1,NA,TRBJ2-1,NA,CASSLALAFRDEQFF,TGCGCCAGCAGCTTGGCTTTAGCCTTCAGGGATGAGCAGTTCTTC
TRBV2,NA,TRBJ1-2,NA,CASRSGGRGYTF,TGTGCCAGCAGGAGCGGTGGGAGAGGCTACACCTTC
TRBV25-1,NA,TRBJ2-3,NA,CATEGVADTQYF,TGTGCCACCGAGGGAGTAGCGGACACGCAGTATTTT
TRBV12-3/TRBV12-4,NA,TRBJ2-7,TRBD1,CASTGQGVGEQYF,TGTGCCAGCACCGGACAGGGGGTTGGTGAGCAGTACTTC
TRBV24-1,few,TRBJ2-3,NA,CATSDFAGFGTDTQYF,TGTGCCACCAGTGATTTCGCGGGGTTCGGGACAGATACGCAGTATTTT
TRBV29-1,NA,TRBJ2-1,NA,CSARVGHEQFF,TGCAGCGCCCGAGTTGGCCATGAGCAGTTCTTC
TRBV3-1,NA,TRBJ1-6,TRBD1,CASSRWTGGNSPLHF,TGTGCCAGCAGCCGATGGACAGGGGGCAATTCACCCCTCCACTTT
TRBV3-1,NA,TRBJ2-3,TRBD1,CASSLRQGPTDTQYF,TGTGCCAGCAGCCTCAGACAGGGCCCCACAGATACGCAGTATTTT
TRBV4-1,NA,TRBJ2-3,TRBD2,CASSRIIVAGSTDTQYF,TGCGCCAGCAGCCGCATTATTGTAGCGGGGAGCACAGATACGCAGTATTTT
TRBV5-1,NA,TRBJ2-1,NA,CASSPRPETYNEQFF,TGCGCCAGCAGCCCCCGCCCGGAAACCTACAATGAGCAGTTCTTC
TRBV28,NA,TRBJ1-1,NA,CASSLDTGTNTEAFF,TGTGCCAGCAGCCTAGATACCGGGACGAACACTGAAGCTTTCTTT
TRBV7-2,few,TRBJ2-3,TRBD2,CASSWGLATDTQYF,TGTGCCAGCAGCTGGGGACTAGCCACAGATACGCAGTATTTT
TRBV3-1,NA,TRBJ2-5,TRBD2,CASSQFPGGGKETQYF,TGTGCCAGCAGCCAGTTTCCGGGCGGGGGGAAAGAGACCCAGTACTTC
TRBV4-2,once,TRBJ2-3,TRBD1,CASSLNGQGSTDTQYF,TGTGCCAGCAGCCTGAACGGACAGGGTAGCACAGATACGCAGTATTTT
TRBV6-5,NA,TRBJ2-7,NA,CASRRPGSSYEQYF,TGTGCCAGCAGACGCCCGGGCAGCTCCTACGAGCAGTACTTC
TRBV20-1,NA,TRBJ2-5,TRBD2,CSAAHLAGQETQYF,TGCAGTGCTGCCCATCTAGCGGGACAAGAGACCCAGTACTTC
TRBV24-1,once,TRBJ2-7,TRBD1,CATSDSGGPASGQYF,TGCGCCACCAGTGATTCAGGGGGCCCTGCGAGCGGGCAGTACTTC
TRBV28,once,TRBJ1-2,TRBD1,CASRRPVTGGDYGYTF,TGTGCCAGCAGGCGGCCAGTGACAGGGGGCGACTATGGCTACACCTTC
TRBV20-1,few,TRBJ2-1,NA,CSARDPREGYNEQFF,TGCAGTGCTAGAGATCCCCGGGAAGGCTACAATGAGCAGTTCTTC
TRBV29-1,few,TRBJ2-5,NA,CSVGNMGTQYF,TGCAGCGTCGGTAACATGGGGACCCAGTACTTC
TRBV5-1,few,TRBJ1-5,NA,CASSLTGLIGNQPQHF,TGCGCCAGCAGCTTGACAGGGTTAATAGGCAATCAGCCCCAGCATTTT